What follows describes a single TCR beta chain. Profiled with immunoSEQ multiplex PCR; TCRdb holds only in-frame clones, not every one. The table records about 21,000 clones, approximately 70% of them present only once. The sample originates from a study of PD-1 blockade in classical Hodgkin lymphoma. Every patient was affected by relapse after autologous stem cell transplantation, while exposure to brentuximab vedotin was not uniform. The best responses consisted of complete response, partial response or progressive disease. This receptor was taken from a human donor with classical Hodgkin lymphoma. The specimen was peripheral blood mononuclear cells (PBMCs), collected at baseline.

The CDR3 protein is CSVEEPGGYTGELFF. The CDR3 nucleotides are TGCAGCGTTGAAGAGCCAGGGGGCTACACCGGGGAGCTGTTTTTT. This chain connects TRBV29-1 to TRBJ2-2; 8 nucleotides agree with TRBD1. The germline V gene has CDR1 SQVTM and CDR2 ANQGSEA. The CDR3 has 15 amino acids. V lost 0 bases, J lost 3 bases, and 3 bases stayed unmatched.